Listed below are T cell receptor beta chains from one sample, sequenced in a study of blood T cell repertoires in COVID-19. Assay used: immunoSEQ multiplex PCR; TCRdb lists only in-frame clones, some missing. The sample carries about 59,000 clones, around 79% recorded once. The sequenced sample was peripheral blood. Receptors were obtained from a woman aged 45-65 years with active or convalescent COVID-19. The conserved cysteine and the conserved F or W are not part of the CDR3 here.

v_call cdr3_aa
TRBV15 ATSRGASPREQY
TRBV7-9 ATRRDRVLEQY
TRBV27 ASRTGQGAYEQY
TRBV6-5 ASSITGEGYT
TRBV15 ATSRDRRGAF
TRBV4-1 ASSQDSRVAEQY
TRBV5-4 ASSWEIGLAGQETQY
TRBV5-1 ASSAFGGNQETQY
TRBV19 ASIQGDSGNQPQH
TRBV7-8 ASSFGQGGQPQH
TRBV7-8 ASSFWGQGGEQY
TRBV15 ATSRELAGAYNEQF
TRBV7-9 ASSVGLAGVREQY
TRBV4-2 ASSQVSVTYEQY
TRBV3-1/TRBV3-2 ASSQDRGLVSTDTQY
TRBV15 ATSRTRLAEETQY
TRBV5-4 ASSRDYNEQF
TRBV11-2 ASRSPSSLAGGTGELF
TRBV11-2 ASSLDGREGETQY
TRBV10-2 ASSDTGLATYEQY
TRBV7-6 ASSPQRLTGGEQF
TRBV18 ASSPGLAGGPYNEQF
TRBV7-8 ASSLRGQVGTEAF
TRBV6-5 ASSVQGFTYEQY
TRBV30 AWSGQGGDNSPLH
TRBV5-4 ASSLEVRSQY
TRBV29-1 SVDDRWGNYGYT
TRBV27 ASSPWGGSSYNEQF
TRBV7-2 ASSLAGLGSYNEQF
TRBV10-1 ASSRTSGRYEQF
TRBV30 ACPGGGNYGYT
TRBV2 ASIAEGDTQY
TRBV7-9 ASSPRLAGGTGELF
TRBV27 ASSPLYSLTMGTEAF
TRBV9 ASSVPGGNTEAF
TRBV29-1 SVELRTETQY
TRBV28 ASNRPGQGVHGYT
TRBV20-1 SAPAGLGQY
TRBV10-1 ASSAQLKETQY
TRBV6-6 ASSYGPETQY
TRBV30 AWSVRGRYNEQF
TRBV5-8 ASSLVRLAGGRAKNIQY
TRBV7-9 ASSITYEQY
TRBV18 ASSPPSLRYGYT
TRBV3-1/TRBV3-2 ASSQRAGQGEVWSNTEAF
TRBV5-1 ASSLDSTNEKLF
TRBV5-6 ASSYGTGETDTQY
TRBV5-1 ASSQGADNEQF
TRBV5-6 ASSLSPRGQPQH
TRBV30 AWSLRGGSYNEQF
TRBV7-9 ASSHRTGRDEQF